A selection of T cell receptor beta chains follows, all from one sample in a study of blood T cell repertoires in COVID-19. The table came from immunoSEQ multiplex PCR; TCRdb's copy has only in-frame clones and leaves some out. Found here are around 200,000 clones, roughly 87% of them singletons; the top ten hold 2% to 2.5%. Material: PBMCs or T cells enriched from blood (not recorded which). The receptor source for this set is a woman in her forties with acute COVID-19. Both conserved end residues are part of each CDR3. Fields, in order: CDR3 protein, CDR3 DNA, clone size, D gene, J gene, V gene. The D gene is left open where the match is weak. Some rows have no size entry. The others give once, few or many, or a class for an expanded clone.

CASSLLDRVSEQYF | TGCGCCAGCAGCTTGCTCGACAGGGTAAGCGAGCAGTACTTC | . | TRBD1 | TRBJ2-7 | TRBV5-1
CASSLIGGNTEAFF | TGTGCCAGTAGTCTCATCGGGGGGAACACTGAAGCTTTCTTT | . | . | TRBJ1-1 | TRBV19
CASSRQGNQPQHF | TGTGCCAGCAGCAGACAGGGGAATCAGCCCCAGCATTTT | . | TRBD1 | TRBJ1-5 | TRBV11-2
CASSQQGFHQPQHF | TGTGCCAGCAGTCAACAGGGGTTCCATCAGCCCCAGCATTTT | . | TRBD1 | TRBJ1-5 | TRBV28
CASSSGTGVNTEAFF | TGTGCCAGCTCCTCTGGGACAGGGGTGAACACTGAAGCTTTCTTT | few | TRBD1 | TRBJ1-1 | TRBV18
CASSKTGSETQYF | TGTGCCAGCAGCAAGACAGGGAGTGAGACCCAGTACTTC | . | TRBD1 | TRBJ2-5 | TRBV5-6
CASSPVWTGEKLFF | TGCGCCAGCAGCCCCGTCTGGACAGGTGAAAAACTGTTTTTT | . | TRBD1 | TRBJ1-4 | TRBV4-1
CASSKSVLAGANNEQFF | TGTGCCAGCAGCAAGTCAGTATTGGCGGGGGCCAACAATGAGCAGTTCTTC | few | . | TRBJ2-1 | TRBV21-1
CASSPPGGELSEAFF | TGTGCCAGCTCACCACCGGGAGGGGAATTATCGGAAGCTTTCTTT | . | . | TRBJ1-1 | TRBV18
CASSRRGTMADTQYF | TGTGCCAGCAGTCGAAGGGGGACTATGGCAGATACGCAGTATTTT | once | . | TRBJ2-3 | TRBV6-5
CASSSTGTTGFYGYTF | TGTGCCAGCAGCTCCACCGGGACGACAGGGTTCTATGGCTACACCTTC | . | TRBD1 | TRBJ1-2 | TRBV7-2
CASSYVSSYNEQFF | TGTGCCAGCAGTTACGTGAGCTCCTACAATGAGCAGTTCTTC | once | . | TRBJ2-1 | TRBV6-2/TRBV6-3
CASSQPDRGRPDTQYF | TGTGCCAGCAGCCAACCCGACAGGGGGCGCCCAGATACGCAGTATTTT | . | TRBD1 | TRBJ2-3 | TRBV3-1/TRBV3-2